These 23 T cell receptor beta chains share one sample of origin, sequenced in a study of cytotoxic CD8 clonotypes in ibrutinib-treated CLL (TCRdb year 2021). Libraries came from the immunoSEQ multiplex PCR assay. TCRdb carries this immuneACCESS record with in-frame sequences only. Its versions omit some clonotypes, under half of them owing to an unresolved V gene in the studies checked, with the rest unexplained. Recorded for this sample are just over 200,000 clones; 79% of them occurred a single time. About an eighth of the sample is held by the ten biggest clonotypes. The time point tag for this specimen amounts to: 12 months on ibrutinib. This sample comprised PBMCs, obtained after 12 months of ibrutinib treatment. The source of these receptors is a human donor with chronic lymphocytic leukemia.

The chain has TRBV7-8 and TRBJ2-1; either TRBD1 or TRBD2 may supply D (5 bases each). The CDR3 spans 13 residues. The ends were cut back, 5 bases at V and 4 bases at J, with 9 bases in the middle. Germline assignment: CDR1 SGHVS and CDR2 FQNEAQ. CDR3 amino acids: CASSGTDYNEQFF. Here the CDR3 DNA reads TGTGCCAGCAGCGGGACGGATTACAATGAGCAGTTCTTC.

This clone has more than one count but fewer than ten. The V gene is TRBV10-1, the J gene TRBJ2-3, with 8 bases that match TRBD2. Germline lookup yields CDR1 WNHNN and CDR2 SYGVQD (reference sequence). J was trimmed by 0 bases and V by 2 bases; bases with no gene match: 1. This CDR3 contains 15 residues. The CDR3 here is CASSEAGGSTDTQYF. The DNA of the CDR3 is TGCGCCAGCAGTGAGGCGGGAGGTAGCACAGATACGCAGTATTTT.

The V call is TRBV29-1, the J call TRBJ1-2; 9 bases match TRBD1. The CDR3 sequence is 15 residues long. Germline loops: CDR1 SQVTM, CDR2 ANQGSEA. Trimming removed 6 bases from V and 6 bases from J; junction bases left unmatched: 14. CDR3: CSVSETGGILDGYTF. As DNA, the CDR3 is TGCAGCGTCTCCGAGACAGGGGGGATTTTGGATGGCTACACCTTC.

The gene calls are TRBV27 and TRBJ2-1; 13 nucleotides agree with TRBD2. The germline gives CDR1 MNHEY, CDR2 SMNVEV (reference sequence). The V gene end was trimmed by 4 bases and the J gene end by 8 bases; junction bases not matched to a gene: 5. The CDR3 is 15 residues long. The CDR3 protein is CASSYGLAGAYEQFF. The CDR3 coding sequence is TGTGCCAGCAGTTATGGACTAGCGGGAGCCTATGAGCAGTTCTTC.

CDR3 DNA: TGCAGCGTTGTTGGAGAACCCGGGAGTGGGCAGTACTTC. Translated: CSVVGEPGSGQYF. The gene calls are TRBV29-1 and TRBJ2-7; D is perhaps TRBD2 (6 bases). Per the germline V gene, CDR1 is SQVTM and CDR2 is ANQGSEA. Trimming took off 4 bases at V and 9 bases at J, with 19 bases between the two ends. This CDR3 has 13 residues.

The chain joins TRBV4-2 to TRBJ2-3, with 8 bases aligning to TRBD2. Losses at the gene ends were 0 bases for V and 7 bases for J; bases not matched to a gene: 6. The CDR3 spans 15 residues. Looked up from germline, CDR1 is LGHNA and CDR2 is YNFKEQ. This CDR3 reads CASSQDTGGVNTQYF. The CDR3 DNA is TGTGCCAGCAGCCAAGATACGGGGGGGGTAAATACGCAGTATTTT.

The genes are TRBV23-1 and TRBJ2-5; 7 positions match TRBD1. TRBV23-1 is designated an ORF whose function remains uncertain. The CDR3 has 17 amino acids. After removal of 3 bases from V and 0 bases from J, the junction contained 10 bases not matched to a gene. This CDR3 is CASSHLIGTENQETQYF. CDR3 nucleotide sequence: TGCGCCAGCAGTCACTTGATCGGGACAGAGAACCAAGAGACCCAGTACTTC.

The V call is TRBV7-3, the J call TRBJ2-3; a possible D gene is TRBD2 (6 bases). In germline, CDR1 is SGHTA, CDR2 FQGTGA. This CDR3 contains 15 residues. V was trimmed by 5 bases and J by 0 bases, leaving 12 bases between them. This chain's CDR3 is CASSRDSFSTDTQYF. In DNA form, the CDR3 reads TGTGCCAGCAGCCGGGACTCATTTAGCACAGATACGCAGTATTTT.

V is TRBV5-1 and J is TRBJ1-2; 12 nucleotides line up with TRBD1. With V trimmed by 4 bases and J by 13 bases, 14 bases remained unmatched. This CDR3 spans 15 amino acids. Germline CDR1 reads SGHRS; CDR2 reads YFSETQ. The CDR3 reads CASSPEPGQGAHITF. DNA for the CDR3: TGCGCCAGCAGCCCTGAACCGGGACAGGGGGCGCATATCACCTTC.

The chain combines TRBV5-1 with TRBJ2-7; D is perhaps TRBD1 (6 bases). The germline CDR1 and CDR2 sequences are SGHRS and YFSETQ. The ends were cut back, 0 bases at V and 2 bases at J, with 15 bases in the middle. This CDR3 has 16 residues. In DNA, the CDR3 is TGCGCCAGCAGCTTGGCCGAACAGGGACCAACCTACGAGCAGTACTTC. This gives the protein CASSLAEQGPTYEQYF.

This sequence joins TRBV21-1 and TRBJ2-1. TRBV21-1 is shown as a pseudogene. The CDR3 totals 15 residues. CDR3 sequence reads: CARLPVRRSYNEQFF. The CDR3 bases are TGTGCCCGCCTCCCAGTCCGCCGGTCCTACAATGAGCAGTTCTTC.

The chain recombines TRBV18 with TRBJ1-2, with D unresolved. This CDR3 is built from 12 residues. Germline loops: CDR1 KGHSH, CDR2 LQKENI. V lost 5 bases to trimming and J lost 8 bases, with 12 bases between them. This CDR3 is CASSYGFEGYTF. CDR3 in DNA: TGTGCCAGCTCATACGGGTTTGAGGGCTACACCTTC.

The genes are TRBV20-1 and TRBJ2-5; D gene ambiguous. Germline V gene lookup returns CDR1 DFQATT and CDR2 SNEGSKA (reference sequence). Trimming stripped 4 bases from V and 7 bases from J, with 7 bases between. The CDR3 runs to 10 residues. The CDR3 is CSAIWGTQYF. CDR3 nucleotides: TGCAGTGCTATTTGGGGGACCCAGTACTTC.

The J gene is TRBJ2-1, the V gene TRBV30; D is possibly TRBD2 (5 bases). V gave up 1 base and J gave up 7 bases, with 14 bases separating them. CDR1 and CDR2 from the germline V gene are GTSNPN and SVGIG (reference sequence). This CDR3 has 14 residues. CDR3 DNA sequence: TGTGCCTGGAGTGCCTACCCGGGGTTAAATGAGCAGTTCTTC. It translates to CAWSAYPGLNEQFF.

V gene TRBV30 combines with J gene TRBJ1-5, with D hard to call. The CDR3 loop spans 16 amino acids. In germline, CDR1 is GTSNPN, CDR2 SVGIG (reference sequence). Trimming removed 0 bases from V and 1 base from J, with 13 bases in between. The CDR3 loop reads CAWSVRKGTSNQPQHF. The CDR3 nucleotides are TGTGCCTGGAGTGTACGGAAAGGAACCAGCAATCAGCCCCAGCATTTT. The full variable domain, in which reference TRBV30 and TRBJ1-5 provide the parts outside the CDR3, is SQTIHQWPATLVQPVGSPLSLECTVEGTSNPNLYWYRQAAGRGLQLLFYSVGIGQISSEVPQNLSASRPQDRQFILSSKKLLLSDSGFYLCAWSVRKGTSNQPQHFGDGTRLSIL.

V usage is TRBV6-1 and J usage is TRBJ1-1, with a possible D match to TRBD1 (5 bases). Germline V gives CDR1 MNHNS, CDR2 SASEGT. This CDR3 has 11 residues. V gave up 6 bases and J gave up 5 bases, with 7 bases separating them. DNA of the CDR3: TGTGCCAGCAGGAGGGGAACTGAAGCTTTCTTT. Translating gives CASRRGTEAFF.

V and J are TRBV27 and TRBJ2-5; 14 bases are shared with TRBD2. The germline V gene has CDR1 MNHEY and CDR2 SMNVEV (reference sequence). V gave up 10 bases and J gave up 2 bases; unmatched junction bases: 9. This CDR3 comprises 16 residues. In DNA form, the CDR3 reads TGTGCCACCAGGGGACTAGCGGGGGAGGGGCAAGAGACCCAGTACTTC. Encoded protein: CATRGLAGEGQETQYF.

The chain combines TRBV29-1 with TRBJ2-7; a possible D gene is TRBD2 (5 bases). V was shortened by 3 bases and J by 4 bases, with 10 bases between the two germline ends. This CDR3 spans 12 amino acids. Germline assignment: CDR1 SQVTM and CDR2 ANQGSEA. This CDR3 reads CSVEPEGYEQYF. The DNA of the CDR3 is TGCAGCGTTGAGCCAGAGGGTTACGAGCAGTACTTC.

This chain joins TRBV5-1 and TRBJ2-1; tentative D call: TRBD2 (5 bases). Trimming removed 0 bases from V and 6 bases from J, with 13 bases in between. From germline, CDR1 is SGHRS and CDR2 YFSETQ. This CDR3 comprises 15 residues. The CDR3 sequence: CASSLGEGVINEQFF. CDR3 DNA: TGCGCCAGCAGCTTGGGAGAGGGAGTAATCAATGAGCAGTTCTTC.

There are a few counts of this clone. Other DNA sequences in the same sample also yield this CDR3. The rearrangement uses TRBV2 and TRBJ2-3, with TRBD2 matching over 8 bases. Germline V gene data show CDR1 as SNHLY and CDR2 as FYNNEI. The CDR3 covers 19 residues. The V and J ends lost 2 bases and 4 bases, in that order; junction bases with no gene match: 17. CDR3: CASSEPPWVSGGGADTQYF. DNA for the CDR3: TGTGCCAGCAGTGAACCCCCGTGGGTAAGCGGGGGAGGAGCAGATACGCAGTATTTT. Full variable domain (remainder filled in from reference TRBV2 and TRBJ2-3): EPEVTQTPSHQVTQMGQEVILRCVPISNHLYFYWYRQILGQKVEFLVSFYNNEISEKSEIFDDQFSVERPDGSNFTLKIRSTKLEDSAMYFCASSEPPWVSGGGADTQYFGPGTRLTVL.

This clone was observed a few times. The rearrangement links TRBV13 to TRBJ1-2, with no clear D. Deletions cut 0 bases from V and 8 bases from J, with 22 bases between. Germline V gene lookup returns CDR1 PRHDT and CDR2 FYEKMQ (reference sequence). This CDR3 is built from 17 residues. The CDR3 coding sequence is TGTGCCAGCAGCTTAGGCGCTCGTATGAGAGGAATGGGGGGCTACACCTTC. Its translation is CASSLGARMRGMGGYTF.

J is TRBJ2-7 and V is TRBV10-3, with 9 bases matching TRBD1. CDR1 is ENHRY, CDR2 SYGVKD, per germline. The length of the CDR3 is 12 residues. V trimming: 9 bases; J trimming: 3 bases; junction bases outside the gene matches: 3. The CDR3 region is CAIRTGDYEQYF. Here the CDR3 DNA reads TGTGCCATTCGGACAGGGGACTACGAGCAGTACTTC.

This clone came up once. The J gene is TRBJ2-3, the V gene TRBV5-1, with D perhaps matching TRBD2 (6 bases). CDR1 SGHRS and CDR2 YFSETQ come from the germline V gene. The CDR3 is 14 amino acids. With 3 bases removed from V and 5 bases from J, the gap between germline ends came to 13 bases. This CDR3 is CASSSRDSKDTQYF. CDR3 nucleotide sequence: TGCGCCAGCAGCTCCCGGGACTCTAAAGATACGCAGTATTTT.